The next 7 T cell receptor beta chains were all read from a single sample in a study of T cell repertoires in ileal Crohn's disease. Sequencing used immunoSEQ multiplex PCR; TCRdb keeps in-frame clones, though not all of them. The table lists fewer than 20,000 clones, 88% of them singletons. The specimen was ileal tissue. The origin of the receptors is an adult with Crohn's disease.

This clone was counted only a few times. The chain recombines TRBV9 with TRBJ2-2; tentative D call: TRBD2 (5 bases). Germline values: CDR1 SGDLS, CDR2 YYNGEE. V was clipped by 4 bases and J by 4 bases, with 17 bases between them. This CDR3 has 16 amino acids. CDR3: CASSLGGGGGTGELFF. CDR3 nucleotides: TGTGCCAGCAGCTTGGGTGGCGGAGGTGGCACCGGGGAGCTGTTTTTT.

The V call is TRBV7-2, the J call TRBJ2-1; 14 bases line up with TRBD2. This CDR3 has 15 amino acids. Germline loops: CDR1 SGHTA, CDR2 FQGNSA. The V and J ends lost 5 bases and 14 bases, in that order; junction bases with no gene match: 11. The CDR3 DNA reads TGTGCCAGCAGCGTGGGACTAGCGGGAGAATATAGAAAGTTCTTC. It codes for CASSVGLAGEYRKFF.

The chain couples TRBV5-1 to TRBJ1-1; a possible D gene is TRBD1 (5 bases). The V end lost 0 bases, the J end lost 3 bases, and 6 bases lay between the germline ends. Germline V gene data show CDR1 as SGHRS and CDR2 as YFSETQ. This CDR3 contains 13 residues. CDR3 nucleotide sequence: TGCGCCAGCAGCTTGGGGGGGGACACTGAAGCTTTCTTT. It codes for CASSLGGDTEAFF.

This chain connects TRBV4-2 to TRBJ2-5, with a weak D call TRBD2 (6 bases). The V gene lost 3 bases and the J gene lost 2 bases, with 16 bases spanning the gap. The germline V gene has CDR1 LGHNA and CDR2 YNFKEQ. CDR3 length: 16 amino acids. This CDR3 reads CASSQGGKGHQETQYF. DNA for the CDR3: TGTGCCAGCAGCCAGGGGGGAAAGGGTCATCAAGAGACCCAGTACTTC.

The chain joins TRBV21-1 to TRBJ2-2; TRBD2 reflects the table's D call only, with no check against the DNA. TRBV21-1 is a documented pseudogene. The length of the CDR3 is 13 residues. The CDR3 DNA reads TGTGCCAGCAGTAGCGGACCTCGTCGGGAGCTGTTTTTT. Translation: CASSSGPRRELFF.

The chain has TRBV10-3 and TRBJ2-3; 8 bases line up with TRBD2. Germline values: CDR1 ENHRY, CDR2 SYGVKD. Losses at the gene ends were 7 bases for V and 2 bases for J; bases not matched to a gene: 5. This CDR3 is built from 14 residues. The CDR3: CAINSGVSTDTQYF. CDR3 nucleotide sequence: TGTGCCATCAATAGCGGGGTATCCACAGATACGCAGTATTTT.

V is TRBV9 and J is TRBJ2-1; 8 bases fit TRBD2. CDR1 SGDLS and CDR2 YYNGEE come from the germline V gene. The CDR3 consists of 18 residues. After removal of 4 bases from V and 2 bases from J, the junction contained 14 bases not matched to a gene. CDR3 DNA: TGTGCCAGCAGCCCCACCGGAATTAGCGGGGACACCTACAATGAGCAGTTCTTC. This translates into CASSPTGISGDTYNEQFF.